These T cell receptor beta chains were read from a single sample in a study of T cells in Graves' hyperthyroidism and ophthalmopathy. One entry per CDR3 protein, called by TCRdb with MiXCR from the multiplex PCR reads. This sample carries fewer than 350,000 distinct CDR3 sequences, 15% to 20% of them seen once, and the ten largest clones take 15%. Sequenced input: blood. Receptor source: a woman aged 40 to 50 with Graves' ophthalmopathy. The CDR3 runs from the conserved cysteine through the conserved F or W. The D gene is left open where the match is weak. Clone sizes are shown as once, few, many or a size class.

TRBV7-6	-	many	TRBJ2-5	CASTRLQGETQYF	TGTGCCAGCACCCGTCTTCAAGGGGAGACCCAGTACTTC
TRBV3-1	TRBD2	many	TRBJ2-7	CASSLYGLGTYEQYF	TGTGCCAGCAGCCTCTACGGACTAGGAACCTACGAGCAGTACTTC
TRBV28	-	many	TRBJ2-7	CASSSRKQGLGPYEQYF	TGTGCCAGCAGTTCCCGGAAGCAGGGATTGGGGCCCTACGAGCAGTACTTC
TRBV30	-	many	TRBJ1-1	CAWRDSLQGINTEAFF	TGTGCCTGGCGCGACTCCCTTCAGGGGATAAACACTGAAGCTTTCTTT
TRBV6-2/TRBV6-3	-	once	TRBJ1-2	CASSYLGLYGYTF	TGTGCCAGCAGTTACCTGGGATTGTATGGCTACACCTTC
TRBV6-1	-	many	TRBJ2-7	CASSGRMAASSYEQYF	TGTGCCAGCAGTGGGCGGATGGCAGCGAGCTCCTACGAGCAGTACTTC
TRBV7-9	-	few	TRBJ1-5	CASSFRGGVMGNQPQHF	TGTGCCAGCAGCTTCCGAGGGGGAGTTATGGGCAATCAGCCCCAGCATTTT
TRBV3-1	-	few	TRBJ1-5	CASSQFLQEGQPQHF	TGTGCCAGCAGCCAATTTTTACAGGAGGGTCAGCCCCAGCATTTT
TRBV7-2	-	many	TRBJ2-2	CASSFAESYGELFF	TGTGCCAGCAGCTTTGCTGAGTCCTACGGGGAGCTGTTTTTT
TRBV20-1	-	many	TRBJ2-2	CSATTGALPYTGELFF	TGCAGTGCCACGACTGGCGCGCTACCTTACACCGGGGAGCTGTTTTTT
TRBV29-1	-	many	TRBJ2-7	CSVERVVRSGYEQYF	TGCAGCGTTGAAAGAGTGGTACGCTCTGGCTACGAGCAGTACTTC
TRBV29-1	-	many	TRBJ1-1	CSVNRGPMNTEAFF	TGCAGCGTTAATCGGGGACCCATGAACACTGAAGCTTTCTTT
TRBV7-2	TRBD2	many	TRBJ2-4	CASSRTSGGTKNIQYF	TGTGCCAGCAGCCGCACTAGCGGGGGTACCAAAAACATTCAGTACTTC
TRBV6-2/TRBV6-3	TRBD1	many	TRBJ1-1	CASSYNPGQGHTEAFF	TGTGCCAGCAGTTACAACCCGGGACAGGGACACACTGAAGCTTTCTTT
TRBV19	-	many	TRBJ2-2	CASTTIPSGNTGELFF	TGTGCCAGTACCACAATCCCTTCGGGCAACACCGGGGAGCTGTTTTTT
TRBV10-3	-	many	TRBJ2-7	CAISWGGGRGQYF	TGTGCCATCAGCTGGGGTGGAGGGCGAGGGCAGTACTTC
TRBV5-1	-	many	TRBJ2-7	CASRGGDVLGYEQYF	TGCGCCAGCAGGGGGGGAGACGTTTTGGGCTACGAGCAGTACTTC
TRBV15	-	many	TRBJ1-3	CATSRDVGISGNTIYF	TGTGCCACCAGCAGAGACGTTGGGATCTCTGGAAACACCATATATTTT